This T cell receptor (beta chain) came from a study of PD-1 blockade in classical Hodgkin lymphoma. Regarding the study as a whole: Baseline TCR diversity was reportedly lower in newly diagnosed patients than healthy donors.

CDR3 length: 16 amino acids. Trimming removed 3 bases at V and 7 bases at J, with 19 bases between. The germline CDR1 and CDR2 sequences are SGHAT and FQDESV (reference sequence). As to time point: newly diagnosed, previously untreated cHL patient sample. Of note for this clone: Antigen specificity is unknown.

The table came from immunoSEQ multiplex PCR; TCRdb's copy has only in-frame clones and leaves some out. The sample consists of fewer than 40,000 clones, around 94% of them appearing once. The V gene is TRBV11-1, the J gene TRBJ2-1; D possibly uses TRBD1 or TRBD2 (5 bases each). The receptor was derived from a human donor with classical Hodgkin lymphoma. Sequences were obtained from peripheral blood mononuclear cells (PBMCs). The CDR3 loop reads CASSFRSGRAPNEQFF. CDR3 in DNA: TGTGCCAGCAGCTTTAGGTCGGGACGGGCCCCGAATGAGCAGTTCTTC.